These T cell receptor beta chains were read from a single sample in a study of T cell responses to AZD1222 COVID-19 vaccine. Method: immunoSEQ multiplex PCR; TCRdb's copy keeps in-frame clones and lacks some. There are about 35,000 clones in the sample; just over 85% occur only once, and about 10% lies in the top ten. The specimen comprised peripheral blood, sampled 28 days after the second AZD1222 dose. These receptors originate from an adult who received the AZD1222 COVID-19 vaccine. The CDR3 runs from the conserved cysteine through the conserved F or W. A D gene is named only where the DNA matches it firmly. A row's size may be missing; if present it is once, few, many or a size class.

cdr3_aa	cdr3_nt	v_call	j_call	d_call	clone_size
CASSQRNTEAFF	TGTGCCAGCAGCCAAAGGAACACTGAAGCTTTCTTT	TRBV3-1/TRBV3-2	TRBJ1-1	.	.
CASSYPFGTGTYEQYF	TGTGCCAGCAGTTATCCTTTTGGGACAGGGACCTACGAGCAGTACTTC	TRBV6-5	TRBJ2-7	TRBD1	.
CASSQGIAGGGNEQFF	TGTGCCAGCAGCCAAGGGATAGCGGGGGGAGGCAATGAGCAGTTCTTC	TRBV4-2	TRBJ2-1	TRBD2	.
CASGTTRSGTGETQYF	TGTGCCAGCGGGACAACGCGGAGCGGGACAGGGGAGACCCAGTACTTC	TRBV7-2	TRBJ2-5	TRBD1	.
CASSSTAGSSGNTIYF	TGTGCCAGCAGCTCAACAGCCGGCAGCTCTGGAAACACCATATATTTT	TRBV7-2	TRBJ1-3	.	.
CASSEPRSGNTIYF	TGTGCCAGCAGTGAACCCAGATCTGGAAACACCATATATTTT	TRBV2	TRBJ1-3	.	.
CASSQRQGGTRTGANVLTF	TGTGCCAGCAGCCAGCGTCAGGGAGGTACCCGAACTGGGGCCAACGTCCTGACTTTC	TRBV3-1/TRBV3-2	TRBJ2-6	.	few
CASSYSGTLNYGYTF	TGTGCCAGTAGTTATTCCGGGACACTGAACTATGGCTACACCTTC	TRBV19	TRBJ1-2	.	.
CASSEVVRDEQFF	TGTGCCAGCAGTGAAGTGGTGCGCGATGAGCAGTTCTTC	TRBV6-1	TRBJ2-1	.	.
CASSLAQGSTEAFF	TGTGCCAGCAGCTTAGCGCAGGGGTCCACTGAAGCTTTCTTT	TRBV7-2	TRBJ1-1	.	.
CASSPGTVNSYNEQFF	TGTGCCAGCAGCCCTGGGACAGTCAACTCCTACAATGAGCAGTTCTTC	TRBV5-5	TRBJ2-1	TRBD1	.